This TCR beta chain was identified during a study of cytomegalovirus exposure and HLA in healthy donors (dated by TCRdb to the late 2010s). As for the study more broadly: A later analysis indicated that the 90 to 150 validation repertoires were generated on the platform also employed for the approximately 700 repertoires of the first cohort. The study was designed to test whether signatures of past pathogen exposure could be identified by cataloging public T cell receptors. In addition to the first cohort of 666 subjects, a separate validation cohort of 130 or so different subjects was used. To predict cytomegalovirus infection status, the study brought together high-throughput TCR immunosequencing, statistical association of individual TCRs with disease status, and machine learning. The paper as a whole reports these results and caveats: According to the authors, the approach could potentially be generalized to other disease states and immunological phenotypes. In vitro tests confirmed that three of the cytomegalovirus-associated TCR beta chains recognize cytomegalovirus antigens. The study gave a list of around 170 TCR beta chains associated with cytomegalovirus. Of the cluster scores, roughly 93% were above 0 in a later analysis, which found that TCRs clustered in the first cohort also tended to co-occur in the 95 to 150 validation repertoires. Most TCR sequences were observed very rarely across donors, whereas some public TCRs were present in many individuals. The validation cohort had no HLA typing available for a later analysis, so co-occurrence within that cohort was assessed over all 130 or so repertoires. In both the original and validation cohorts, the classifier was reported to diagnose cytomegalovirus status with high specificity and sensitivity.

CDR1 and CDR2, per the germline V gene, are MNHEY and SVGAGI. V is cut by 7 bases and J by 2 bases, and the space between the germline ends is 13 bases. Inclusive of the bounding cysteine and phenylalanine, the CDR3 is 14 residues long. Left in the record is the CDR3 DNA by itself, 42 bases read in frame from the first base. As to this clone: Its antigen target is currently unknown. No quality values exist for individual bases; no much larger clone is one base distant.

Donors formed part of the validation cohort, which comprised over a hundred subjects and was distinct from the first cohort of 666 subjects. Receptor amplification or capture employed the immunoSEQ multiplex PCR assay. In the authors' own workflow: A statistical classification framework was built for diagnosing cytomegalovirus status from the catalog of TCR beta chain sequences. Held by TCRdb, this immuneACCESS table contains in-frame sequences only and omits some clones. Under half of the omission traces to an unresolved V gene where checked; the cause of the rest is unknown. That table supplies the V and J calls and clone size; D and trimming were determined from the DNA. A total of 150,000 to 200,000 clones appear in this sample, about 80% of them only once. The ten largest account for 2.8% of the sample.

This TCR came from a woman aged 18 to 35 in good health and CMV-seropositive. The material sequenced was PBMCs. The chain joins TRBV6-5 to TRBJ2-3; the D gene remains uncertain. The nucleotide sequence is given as TGTGCCAGCATCGGCAGCCGGGTCACAGATACGCAGTATTTT. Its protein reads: CASIGSRVTDTQYF.